This is a list of T cell receptor beta chains from one sample in a study of human T cells and chemical hapten exposure. TCRdb re-analysed the RACE reads in MiXCR, keeping a single row per CDR3 protein. The table has approximately 79,000 distinct CDR3 sequences, 8.5% seen once. The sample was whole blood, taken in connection with sensitization to the hapten diphenylcyclopropenone (DPC). The receptors come from a man in his forties or fifties with alopecia areata. Some clones in this sample may be carry-over from other donors' samples. Both conserved end residues are part of each CDR3. Each record gives: V gene, J gene, D gene, CDR3 protein. D genes are given only for firm matches.

>TRBV29-1|TRBJ1-1|-
CSFRRGYTEAFF
>TRBV29-1|TRBJ2-3|-
CSVAQTDTQYF
>TRBV7-9|TRBJ2-4|TRBD2
CASSWAGGPIKNIQYF
>TRBV7-9|TRBJ1-3|-
CASSRLSEGPRNTIYF
>TRBV6-2/TRBV6-3|TRBJ2-7|-
CASSYLGASYEQYF
>TRBV29-1|TRBJ2-1|TRBD2
CSVEAGGFSSYNEQFF
>TRBV7-9|TRBJ1-1|-
CASSPAAQMNTEAFF
>TRBV2|TRBJ1-1|-
CASHVMNTEAFF
>TRBV4-2|TRBJ2-3|TRBD1
CASSTRDRGGTDTQYF
>TRBV12-3/TRBV12-4|TRBJ2-5|-
CASSSTTNLQETQYF
>TRBV28|TRBJ2-7|TRBD1
CASSRGDSSYEQYF
>TRBV28|TRBJ1-6|-
CASSTTGSPLHF
>TRBV5-4|TRBJ1-2|-
CASRADSGYTF
>TRBV27|TRBJ1-2|TRBD1
CASSPATTGVQPYGYTF
>TRBV29-1|TRBJ1-1|TRBD1
CSARTQGSQPEAFF
>TRBV7-9|TRBJ2-1|TRBD2
CASSLTSGHFNEQFF
>TRBV7-9|TRBJ1-1|-
CASSFVEGRGTEAFF
>TRBV2|TRBJ2-1|-
CASSEGGNEQFF
>TRBV6-5|TRBJ2-5|-
CASSSESRGTQYF
>TRBV7-2|TRBJ2-1|TRBD2
CASSFEGLVSNEQFF
>TRBV29-1|TRBJ2-1|-
CSVAELEQFF
>TRBV7-6|TRBJ2-7|-
CASSPRDDSREQYF
>TRBV6-2/TRBV6-3|TRBJ1-2|-
CASRTLRGYTF
>TRBV6-2/TRBV6-3|TRBJ2-5|-
CASSYVGPQETQYF
>TRBV11-3|TRBJ2-2|-
CASSVRTDGELFF
>TRBV5-1|TRBJ2-5|-
CASSLVVGRETQYF
>TRBV18|TRBJ1-1|-
CASSSEGISAEAFF
>TRBV28|TRBJ1-1|-
CASGPVNTEAFF
>TRBV7-9|TRBJ2-1|TRBD2
CASSLAPLAVYNEQFF
>TRBV5-1|TRBJ2-1|-
CASSRSLDEQFF
>TRBV12-3/TRBV12-4|TRBJ2-1|-
CASRRPGPASYNEQFF
>TRBV3-1|TRBJ2-3|-
CASSQTRPLSTDTQYF
>TRBV3-1|TRBJ1-1|TRBD1
CASSQGQGENTEAFF
>TRBV6-2/TRBV6-3|TRBJ2-4|-
CASSYLRENIQYF
>TRBV20-1|TRBJ1-5|-
CSARDGGMGKGNQPQHF
>TRBV30|TRBJ1-3|-
CAWSPQGSTIYF
>TRBV20-1|TRBJ2-7|TRBD2
CSARGTRGTYEQYF
>TRBV7-2|TRBJ2-3|TRBD1
CASSDGTGWGDTQYF
>TRBV6-1|TRBJ1-1|-
CASSEWDKEAFF
>TRBV28|TRBJ1-2|-
CASTEDRWSYTF
>TRBV21-1|TRBJ2-1|-
CASSNRSYNEQFF
>TRBV6-5|TRBJ2-1|TRBD1
CASSYSAGTGFYNEQFF